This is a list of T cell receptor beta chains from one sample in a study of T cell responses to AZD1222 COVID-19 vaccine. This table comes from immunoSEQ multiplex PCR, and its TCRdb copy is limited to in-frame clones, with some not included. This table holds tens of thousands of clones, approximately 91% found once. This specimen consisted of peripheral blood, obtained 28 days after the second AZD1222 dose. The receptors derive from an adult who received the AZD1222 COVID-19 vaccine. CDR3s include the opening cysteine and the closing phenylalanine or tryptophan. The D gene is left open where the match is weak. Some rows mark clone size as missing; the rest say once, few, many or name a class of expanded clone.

TGTGCCAGCAGTGAGGCCAGGGTCGATGAGCAGTTCTTC,CASSEARVDEQFF,13,TRBJ2-1,-,TRBV2,-
TGTGCCACCCGCGGGGAGGGCAATCAGCCCCAGCATTTT,CATRGEGNQPQHF,13,TRBJ1-5,-,TRBV10-3,-
TGTGCCAGCAGTGCGGCCGGGACTAGCGCCCACAATGAGCAGTTCTTC,CASSAAGTSAHNEQFF,16,TRBJ2-1,TRBD2,TRBV28,-
TGCGCCAGCAGCTTCAGTTACCCTGGACAGCCCGAGCAGTACTTC,CASSFSYPGQPEQYF,15,TRBJ2-7,-,TRBV5-1,few
TGTGCCAGCAGCCCGAGGGGGACAGCGGGCTCTGGAAACACCATATATTTT,CASSPRGTAGSGNTIYF,17,TRBJ1-3,TRBD1,TRBV7-3,-
TGTGCCAGTAATCCAGGGAATACAGATACGCAGTATTTT,CASNPGNTDTQYF,13,TRBJ2-3,-,TRBV19,-
TGCGCCAGCAGCTTATCAGCAAATGTTATACAAGAGACCCAGTACTTC,CASSLSANVIQETQYF,16,TRBJ2-5,-,TRBV5-1,-
TGCGCCAGCAGCATGAACGGGGGTGGCACAGATACGCAGTATTTT,CASSMNGGGTDTQYF,15,TRBJ2-3,-,TRBV5-1,-
TGTGCCAGCAGCCCTAGACTAGCTTCCTACGAGCAGTACTTC,CASSPRLASYEQYF,14,TRBJ2-7,TRBD2,TRBV7-9,-
TGTGCCAGCAATGACAGGTCCTGGGATGAGCAGTTCTTC,CASNDRSWDEQFF,13,TRBJ2-1,-,TRBV25-1,-
TGTGCCAGTAACCAACAGGGCTCTCGCTCTGGAAACACCATATATTTT,CASNQQGSRSGNTIYF,16,TRBJ1-3,-,TRBV19,-
TGCGCCAGCAGCTCGGGAGGGGATACGCAGTATTTT,CASSSGGDTQYF,12,TRBJ2-3,TRBD2,TRBV5-1,-
TGTGCCAGCAGCCAAGGGGGACTAGCTTCCGAGCAGTACTTC,CASSQGGLASEQYF,14,TRBJ2-7,TRBD2,TRBV3-1/TRBV3-2,-
TGCGCCAGCAGCTATGGGACAGGGGGAGGCTACACCTTC,CASSYGTGGGYTF,13,TRBJ1-2,TRBD1,TRBV5-1,-
TGTGCCAGCAGTGTACAGGACACCGGGGAGCTGTTTTTT,CASSVQDTGELFF,13,TRBJ2-2,-,TRBV6-2/TRBV6-3,-
TGCAGCGTAGTTACCGGGACAGGGGCCTACGAGCAGTACTTC,CSVVTGTGAYEQYF,14,TRBJ2-7,TRBD1,TRBV29-1,-
TGTGCCAGTAGTGGGCGGGCGGTATTCTACAATGAGCAGTTCTTC,CASSGRAVFYNEQFF,15,TRBJ2-1,-,TRBV19,medium-sized
TGTGCCAGCAGTCAAAGCCGGCGGGGGCTAGCTTTCTTT,CASSQSRRGLAFF,13,TRBJ1-1,-,TRBV6-5,once
TGCGCCAGCAGCCAACTAGCGGGAGAGGACAATGAGCAGTTCTTC,CASSQLAGEDNEQFF,15,TRBJ2-1,TRBD2,TRBV4-3,-
TGTGCCACCAGTGATATCGGGACAGGCGGTGAAGCTTTCTTT,CATSDIGTGGEAFF,14,TRBJ1-1,TRBD1,TRBV24-1,-
TGTGCCAGCAGTGAGAGGGGGTATAGCAATCAGCCCCAGCATTTT,CASSERGYSNQPQHF,15,TRBJ1-5,-,TRBV6-4,few
TGTGCCAGCAGCTTCCAGGGGCACTACGAGCAGTACTTC,CASSFQGHYEQYF,13,TRBJ2-7,-,TRBV5-8,once
TGTGCTAGTGGTTCCCCGCTTCAGGGCAGCACCTACGAGCAGTACTTC,CASGSPLQGSTYEQYF,16,TRBJ2-7,-,TRBV12-5,once
TGTGCCAGCAGTGAAGGGACCTCCTATGGCTACACCTTC,CASSEGTSYGYTF,13,TRBJ1-2,-,TRBV2,-
TGTGCCAGCAGTTTGCCTGACGGTAGGCAGGATAATTCACCCCTCCACTTT,CASSLPDGRQDNSPLHF,17,TRBJ1-6,-,TRBV28,-
TGTGCCAGCAGTTTATTCGGGACAGGGGTTTTAGAGACCCAGTACTTC,CASSLFGTGVLETQYF,16,TRBJ2-5,TRBD1,TRBV27,-
TGCGCCAGCAGTGAGGGGTCCGATACGCAGTATTTT,CASSEGSDTQYF,12,TRBJ2-3,-,TRBV10-1,-
TGTGCCAGCAGTGATCCAAGAGAAGATCCCTACGAGCAGTACTTC,CASSDPREDPYEQYF,15,TRBJ2-7,-,TRBV25-1,-
TGTGCCATCAGTGAACGGGACAGGGGGCCCGGGGAGCTGTTTTTT,CAISERDRGPGELFF,15,TRBJ2-2,TRBD1,TRBV10-3,-
TGCAGTGCTAGTGGGACTAGCGGGGGGGCCGGGTGGACCGGGGAGCTGTTTTTT,CSASGTSGGAGWTGELFF,18,TRBJ2-2,TRBD2,TRBV20-1,-
TGCGCCAGCAGCCAATCCCCGGGACAGCGCCCCTTTAACTATGGCTACACCTTC,CASSQSPGQRPFNYGYTF,18,TRBJ1-2,TRBD1,TRBV4-3,-
TGCGCCAGCAGCTTGGTAGCGGGGGGTTTAGCCAAAAACATTCAGTACTTC,CASSLVAGGLAKNIQYF,17,TRBJ2-4,TRBD2,TRBV5-1,-
TGCGCCAGCAGCTTGGGGGCAGGGGGTATGACTGGGGCCAACGTCCTGACTTTC,CASSLGAGGMTGANVLTF,18,TRBJ2-6,TRBD1,TRBV5-1,-
TGTGCCAGCAGTTTCGAACAGGGTGGTAGAAACACCATATATTTT,CASSFEQGGRNTIYF,15,TRBJ1-3,-,TRBV28,-
TGTGCCAGCAGCGCGCCGGGACAGGGGAACTATGGCTACACCTTC,CASSAPGQGNYGYTF,15,TRBJ1-2,TRBD1,TRBV3-1/TRBV3-2,-
TGCGCCAGCAAAGGACAGGGGGCTTTTGGAAACACCATATATTTT,CASKGQGAFGNTIYF,15,TRBJ1-3,TRBD1,TRBV10-1,-
TGTGCCAGCAGCTTACCCGGGAGTCAGGCGCATACGCAGTATTTT,CASSLPGSQAHTQYF,15,TRBJ2-3,-,TRBV7-9,-